The T cell receptor (beta chain) under discussion was sequenced for a study of blood T cells in healthy people across ages. Germline loops: CDR1 SGHTA, CDR2 FQGNSA. The length of the CDR3 is 19 residues. V lost 1 base to trimming and J lost 0 bases, with 21 bases between them. It was with a sample-barcoded 5' primer and a J-beta primer mix that a second PCR of roughly 7 to 11 cycles was run. MiXCR, run by TCRdb on the 5' RACE reads, gives a single entry per CDR3 protein. Among some 890,000 distinct CDR3 sequences listed, 25% to 35% were seen once. The same sample was also studied in work on T cells of mothers and their children.

V and J are TRBV7-2 and TRBJ1-2; D is ambiguous. The sequencing input was blood. The TCR originated in a woman in her 40s in good health. The chain's CDR3 is CASSLVSGYGSSSNYGYTF. CDR3 DNA: TGTGCCAGCAGCTTAGTTTCCGGGTACGGTTCCTCGTCTAACTATGGCTACACCTTC.